This T cell receptor (beta chain) was captured by sequencing in a study of post-analysis software for immune sequencing data. Study-level findings and limits: TRBV5-6, TRBV5-1 and TRBV20-1 belonged to a set of roughly five TRBV segments that were more frequent in patients than controls.

The CDR3 has 15 residues. V lost 5 bases to trimming and J lost 0 bases, with 11 bases between them. Germline V gene data show CDR1 as ENHRY and CDR2 as SYGVKD. Concerning this clonotype itself: The antigen remains unidentified.

cDNA libraries of TCR beta carried unique molecular identifiers. TCRdb fed the PCR reads into MiXCR, producing one record per CDR3 protein. The data hold over 700,000 distinct CDR3 sequences, with 30% observed a single time. V usage is TRBV10-3 and J usage is TRBJ2-1; D ambiguous. The origin of this receptor is a girl between 5 and 17 years old with multiple sclerosis. The source material was blood. CDR3 sequence: CAISTGPASYNEQFF. CDR3 sequence (DNA): TGTGCCATCAGTACCGGACCCGCCTCCTACAATGAGCAGTTCTTC.